This T cell receptor beta chain was captured in a study of OX40 agonist ivuxolimab in advanced cancers. Study context: At 0.01 to 10 mg/kg, ivuxolimab was administered intravenously to patients every 2 weeks. Study-wide points: In general, CD8+ T cells held more expanded clones than CD4+ did, on average.

The study sampled blood at baseline, cycle 4 day 1, and cycle 7 day 1. A note on this clone: Its antigen is not known.

Assay used: immunoSEQ multiplex PCR; TCRdb lists only in-frame clones, some missing. Among some 74,000 clones listed, roughly 78% were seen once. This sequence was found in an adult with an advanced solid tumor such as melanoma, head and neck, liver or kidney cancer. The sample consisted of CD4+ or CD8+ T cells sorted from blood, taken in a trial of the OX40 agonist ivuxolimab.

In DNA, the CDR3 is TGTGCCAGCAGTTTTACTTACGGCGAAGCTAACTATGGCTACACCTTC. This sequence encodes CASSFTYGEANYGYTF. V is TRBV28 and J is TRBJ1-2; D remains ambiguous. Germline CDR1 is MDHEN and CDR2 is SYDVKM. The ends were cut back, 3 bases at V and 0 bases at J, with 14 bases in the middle. This CDR3 region has 16 residues.